One and the same sample provided the 8 T cell receptor beta chains below, sequenced in a study of T cell responses to AZD1222 COVID-19 vaccine. Sequenced by immunoSEQ multiplex PCR; TCRdb stores in-frame clones only, minus some. The sample gives 90,000 to 150,000 clones, about nine tenths of which show up once; roughly 7.7% is in the top ten. Sequenced here: peripheral blood, sampled on day 0 of AZD1222 vaccination. The receptors come from an adult in good health.

For this clone: At the DNA level, this CDR3 is encoded by other sequences in the same sample as well. This chain uses TRBV6-5 with TRBJ2-7, with D tentatively TRBD1 (6 bases). The germline gives CDR1 MNHEY, CDR2 SVGAGI. CDR3 length: 12 residues. V lost 6 bases to trimming and J lost 1 base, with 7 bases between them. The CDR3 sequence: CASRTGSYEQYF. DNA for the CDR3: TGTGCCAGCAGGACAGGTTCCTACGAGCAGTACTTC.

The chain links TRBV7-8 to TRBJ2-1; D call uncertain. The germline CDR1 and CDR2 sequences are SGHVS and FQNEAQ. The V gene lost 5 bases and the J gene lost 6 bases, with 14 bases spanning the gap. The CDR3 spans 14 residues. The CDR3 region is CASSPTVKGNEQFF. Here the CDR3 DNA reads TGTGCCAGCAGCCCGACCGTCAAAGGCAATGAGCAGTTCTTC.

The chain combines TRBV5-1 with TRBJ2-2, with 9 bases lining up with TRBD1. J was trimmed by 4 bases and V by 5 bases; bases with no gene match: 9. There are 16 residues in the CDR3. From germline, CDR1 is SGHRS and CDR2 YFSETQ. The CDR3 nucleotides read TGCGCCAGCAGACCGACCGGGACAGGGACCACCGGGGAGCTGTTTTTT. Translating it yields CASRPTGTGTTGELFF.

This clone has more than one count but fewer than ten. The V and J genes are TRBV3-1 (or the pseudogene TRBV3-2) and TRBJ1-5, with TRBD1 matching 10 bases. V gave up 0 bases and J gave up 6 bases; unmatched junction bases: 5. The CDR3 is made up of 16 amino acids. From germline, CDR1 is LGHDT and CDR2 YNNKEL (reference sequence). CDR3: CASSQDGGTGVQPQHF. As DNA, the CDR3 is TGTGCCAGCAGCCAAGATGGGGGGACAGGGGTTCAGCCCCAGCATTTT.

V and J are TRBV5-1 and TRBJ2-6; TRBD1 might be the D (6 bases). The CDR3 has 14 amino acids. Germline loops: CDR1 SGHRS, CDR2 YFSETQ. V was pared by 7 bases and J by 4 bases, with 12 bases between. CDR3 protein: CASRQDDGANVLTF. Written as DNA, the CDR3 is TGCGCCAGCCGACAGGACGACGGGGCCAACGTCCTGACTTTC.

The chain uses TRBV19 and TRBJ1-1, with D hard to call. Germline values: CDR1 LNHDA, CDR2 SQIVND (reference sequence). The CDR3 extends over 13 amino acids. The V gene lost 10 bases and the J gene lost 3 bases, with 15 bases spanning the gap. The CDR3 nucleotides read TGTGCCAATACCCCTTTTATGTACACTGAAGCTTTCTTT. This encodes CANTPFMYTEAFF. The variable domain in full, completed from reference TRBV19 and TRBJ1-1, reads DGGITQSPKYLFRKEGQNVTLSCEQNLNHDAMYWYRQDPGQGLRLIYYSQIVNDFQKGDIAEGYSVSREKKESFPLTVTSAQKNPTAFYLCANTPFMYTEAFFGQGTRLTVV.

This clone showed up just once. This chain joins TRBV30 and TRBJ2-7, with D possibly TRBD1 on 6 matching bases. Per germline, CDR1 GTSNPN and CDR2 SVGIG (reference sequence). This CDR3 is 11 amino acids long. Trimming took off 4 bases at V and 3 bases at J, with 7 bases between the two ends. As DNA, the CDR3 is TGTGCCTGGAACAGGGTCTACGAGCAGTACTTC. It codes for CAWNRVYEQYF.

The rearrangement uses TRBV6-5 and TRBJ2-3; perhaps TRBD2 as D (6 bases). The germline gives CDR1 MNHEY, CDR2 SVGAGI. This CDR3 is 16 amino acids long. V lost 4 bases and J 3 bases, leaving 17 bases between the germline ends. The CDR3 reads CASSSEGLVNTDTQYF. CDR3 coding DNA: TGTGCCAGCAGTTCCGAGGGACTCGTTAATACAGATACGCAGTATTTT.